This entry is about one TCR beta chain. The V gene's germline CDR1 is LNHDA and CDR2 SQIVND (reference sequence). The CDR3 consists of 14 residues. V was pared by 5 bases and J by 1 base, with 8 bases between. The data stem from a study of blood T cell repertoires in COVID-19. Study at large: Collection of acute and convalescent COVID-19 samples took place in the United States, Italy and Spain. From T cells, B-cell-depleted T cells, or PBMCs came the material, which was cDNA or gDNA.

In the original workflow: Reference gene primer amplification gave nucleated cell count estimates. Profiled with immunoSEQ multiplex PCR; TCRdb holds only in-frame clones, not every one. V and J calls and clone size are copied from that table; D and trimming were computed from the DNA. The table lists fewer than 150,000 clones, 60% to 85% of them singletons, with roughly 5.6% in the top ten. This clonotype was sampled from a man between 65 and 80 years old with acute or convalescent COVID-19. Sequenced: peripheral blood. The chain uses TRBV19 and TRBJ2-2; perhaps TRBD1 as D (6 bases). The CDR3 DNA reads TGTGCCAGTAGTTGGGACAAGAACACCGGGGAGCTGTTTTTT. It specifies CASSWDKNTGELFF.